This T cell receptor beta chain was identified during a study of blood T cell repertoires in COVID-19 (dated by TCRdb to about 2020). For context, the study as a whole: Samples covering the acute and convalescent phases of COVID-19 were provided by collaborators in the United States, Italy and Spain. The prospective study material was composed of cDNA or gDNA derived from T cells, B-cell-depleted T cells, or PBMCs. A de-identified subject ID, COVID-19 status, age in years and sex were almost always included in the sample metadata. Deeply sampled blood TCRbeta repertoires from subjects exposed to, actively infected with, or recovered from COVID-19 were included in the dataset. A freely available public database, intended as a resource for researchers studying the immune response to SARS-CoV-2, is where the repertoires were released. Where HLA class I and class II types were available, the types were taken from metadata supplied by the sample provider, not from assay-based typing. Samples came from the ongoing ImmuneRACE study (first 160 participants) plus 1,254 subjects from 6 global collaborators. Here is what the overall study found, with its caveats: Clinical and demographic metadata were provided uncurated, with the amount varying by source and participant.

Collaborating institutions collected whole blood in K2EDTA tubes following their own protocols. For TCRbeta analysis, collaborators shipped samples in one of three forms: frozen whole blood, isolated PBMCs, or DNA extracted from either of those sample types. Remarks on this clone: Its antigen is currently not known. Base qualities are not at hand, and no much larger clone is one base apart.

CDR1 and CDR2 are read off the germline V gene as SGHTA and FQGTGA. V is pruned by 3 bases and J by 3 bases, leaving 3 bases of the junction without a gene match. Including the terminal cysteine and phenylalanine, the CDR3 comprises 15 residues. Only the CDR3 region is kept as DNA, spanning 45 bases read in frame from base 1. TCRbeta CDR3 regions were amplified from genomic DNA using the immunoSEQ Assay, a bias-controlled multiplex PCR. Under the source paper's analysis protocol: Within the assay, amplification of reference gene primers was used to estimate how many nucleated cells each sample contained. To quantify the absolute abundance of each unique TCRbeta CDR3 rearrangement, sequence reads were collapsed and filtered. For each sample, productive Simpson clonality was calculated as the square root of Simpson's diversity index across productive rearrangements. The clones in this table, taken by TCRdb from immuneACCESS, are in-frame only. Not every clone is retained; where verified, under half of the shortfall comes from an unresolved V gene, and the cause of the rest is unknown. V, J and clone size reflect that table, while D and trimming were determined from the DNA. The sample table contains roughly 250,000 clones; only one count was recorded for just under 85% of them. The ten largest make up more than 8% of the sample.

The V gene is TRBV7-3 and the J gene is TRBJ2-1; TRBD1 fits 9 bases in the junction. Sequencing was performed on peripheral blood. The TCR comes from a woman of 80 years or more with acute or convalescent COVID-19. The DNA sequence follows: TGTGCCAGCAGCTTTGACAGGGGGGGCTACAATGAGCAGTTCTTC. It codes for CASSFDRGGYNEQFF.